This TCR beta chain was documented in a study of blood T cell repertoires in COVID-19. Background on the study: Acute and convalescent COVID-19 samples came from the United States, Italy and Spain. In each case, the material was cDNA or gDNA derived from T cells, B-cell-depleted T cells, or PBMCs.

Using immunoSEQ multiplex PCR, the repertoire was profiled, and TCRdb retains in-frame clones only, with some absent. The sample contains tens of thousands of clones, 80% to 95% of which appear only once. Germline V gives CDR1 KGHDR, CDR2 SFDVKD. V was clipped by 4 bases and J by 0 bases; unmatched bases: 6. The CDR3 extends over 17 amino acids. Source material: peripheral blood. The V call is TRBV24-1, the J call TRBJ2-3; 10 nucleotides line up with TRBD2. The clonotype was recovered from a woman in her sixties with active COVID-19. The CDR3 protein is CATSERTSGRSTDTQYF. The CDR3 nucleotides are TGTGCCACCAGTGAGCGGACTAGCGGTAGGAGCACAGATACGCAGTATTTT.